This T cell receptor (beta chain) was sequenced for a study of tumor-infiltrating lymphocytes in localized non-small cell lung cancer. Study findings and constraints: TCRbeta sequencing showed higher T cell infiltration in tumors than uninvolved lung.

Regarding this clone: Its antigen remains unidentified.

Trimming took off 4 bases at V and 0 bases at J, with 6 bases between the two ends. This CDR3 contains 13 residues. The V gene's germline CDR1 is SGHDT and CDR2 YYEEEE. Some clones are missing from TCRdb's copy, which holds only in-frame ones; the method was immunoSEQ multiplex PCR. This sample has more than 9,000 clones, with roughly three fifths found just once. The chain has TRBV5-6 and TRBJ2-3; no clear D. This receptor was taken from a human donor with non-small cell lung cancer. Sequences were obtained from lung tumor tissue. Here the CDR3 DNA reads TGTGCCAGCAGCCGTACTAGCACAGATACGCAGTATTTT. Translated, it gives CASSRTSTDTQYF.